This T cell receptor beta chain was documented in a study of blood T cell repertoires in COVID-19 (TCRdb year 2020). General notes on the study: Collaborator samples came from the United States, Italy and Spain and covered acute and convalescent phases of COVID-19. The material from the prospective study consisted of cDNA or gDNA derived from T cells, B-cell-depleted T cells, or PBMCs. Deeply sampled blood TCRbeta repertoires from subjects exposed to, actively infected with, or recovered from COVID-19 were included in the dataset. A freely available public database, intended as a resource for researchers studying the immune response to SARS-CoV-2, is where the repertoires were released. Samples were obtained from the ongoing ImmuneRACE study (first 160 participants) and from some 1,200 subjects provided by 6 global collaborators. Sample metadata almost always included a de-identified subject ID, COVID-19 status, age in years and sex. Where HLA class I and class II types were available, the types were taken from metadata supplied by the sample provider, not from assay-based typing.

The immunoSEQ Assay, a bias-controlled multiplex PCR, was used to amplify TCRbeta CDR3 regions from genomic DNA. On the study's bioinformatics: Nucleated cell counts per sample were estimated from amplification of reference gene primers within the assay. Sequence reads were collapsed and filtered to measure the absolute abundance of every unique TCRbeta CDR3 rearrangement. For each sample, productive Simpson clonality was calculated as the square root of Simpson's diversity index across productive rearrangements. The table comes from immuneACCESS by way of TCRdb, which keeps in-frame sequences with V and J called. Part of the clones is missing from these tables; in studies checked, under half for an unresolved V gene and the rest for unknown reasons. For V, J and clone size, that table is used; D and trimming come from the DNA. This sample is represented by approximately 180,000 clones; around 85% of them were singletons. The ten largest clonotypes hold roughly 18% of the sample.

CDR1 and CDR2, per the germline V gene (reference sequence), are LGHDT and YNNKEL. The CDR3 goes from the cysteine to the phenylalanine over 20 residues. Only the CDR3 portion is preserved as DNA: 60 bases, with reading frame beginning at the first base. The germline V and J ends show losses of 3 bases and 1 base respectively, and no gene match explains 16 bases of the junction. Notes on this clone: It has no known antigen specificity. The record has no base qualities; no much larger clone is one base away.

The investigation overall reported the following: Clinical and demographic metadata were provided uncurated, with the amount varying by source and participant.

In Seattle, one collaborating source enrolled patients while the infection was active and tracked those patients longitudinally over the course of disease. Whole blood was collected in K2EDTA tubes by collaborating institutions according to the institutions' own protocols. For TCRbeta analysis, collaborators shipped samples as frozen whole blood, isolated PBMCs, or DNA extracted from either of those sample types. The sample comprised peripheral blood. Recombination linked TRBV3-1 (or the pseudogene TRBV3-2) to TRBJ1-4; TRBD1 aligns with 8 central bases. The TCR originated in a person between 65 and 79 years old with COVID-19, enrolled during active disease. The CDR3 protein is CASSQFSRDRRSGTNEKLFF. The sequenced DNA is TGTGCCAGCAGCCAGTTCTCCAGGGACAGGCGGAGTGGAACTAATGAAAAACTGTTTTTT.